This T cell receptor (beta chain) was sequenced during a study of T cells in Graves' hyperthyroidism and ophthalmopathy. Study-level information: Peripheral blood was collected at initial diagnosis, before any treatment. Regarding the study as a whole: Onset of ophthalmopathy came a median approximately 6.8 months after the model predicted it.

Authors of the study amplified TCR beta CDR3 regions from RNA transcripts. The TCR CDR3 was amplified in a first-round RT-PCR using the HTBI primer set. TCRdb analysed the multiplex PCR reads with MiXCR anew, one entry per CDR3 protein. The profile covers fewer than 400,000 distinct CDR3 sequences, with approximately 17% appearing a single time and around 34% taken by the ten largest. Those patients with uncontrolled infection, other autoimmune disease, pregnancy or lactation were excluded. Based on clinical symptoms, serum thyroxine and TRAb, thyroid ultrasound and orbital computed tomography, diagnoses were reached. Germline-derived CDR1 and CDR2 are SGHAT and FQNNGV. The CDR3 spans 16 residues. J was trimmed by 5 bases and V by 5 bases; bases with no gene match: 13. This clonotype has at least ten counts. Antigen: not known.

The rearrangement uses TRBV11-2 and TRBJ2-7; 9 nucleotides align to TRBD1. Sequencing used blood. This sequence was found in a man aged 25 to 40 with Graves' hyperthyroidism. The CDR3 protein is CASSALPGTGIHEQYF. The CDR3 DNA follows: TGTGCCAGCAGCGCCCTCCCCGGGACAGGGATCCACGAGCAGTACTTC.